The clone carrying this T cell receptor (beta chain) showed up many times. CDR1 LNHNV and CDR2 YYDKDF come from the germline V gene (reference sequence). The CDR3 covers 17 residues. J was trimmed by 9 bases and V by 3 bases; bases with no gene match: 16. These data belong to a study of breast tumors, draining lymph nodes, adjacent tissues. Breast cancer patients provided tissue from their axillary draining lymph nodes. TCRdb independently ran MiXCR on the multiplex PCR reads; one entry per CDR3 protein. This sample has about 130,000 distinct CDR3 sequences; about 22% occur once, and the top ten carry just over 2.5%.

The sample was axillary lymph node tissue. This chain connects TRBV15 to TRBJ2-3; TRBD2 aligns across 9 bases. This TCR came from a female donor with breast cancer. Some clones in this sample may be carry-over from other donors' samples. The CDR3 DNA follows: TGTGCCACCAGCAGTTTTTCGGGACTAGCTTCGGTCTCCACGCAGTATTTT. This sequence encodes CATSSFSGLASVSTQYF. The full variable domain, completed using reference TRBV15 and TRBJ2-3, is DAMVIQNPRYQVTQFGKPVTLSCSQTLNHNVMYWYQQKSSQAPKLLFHYYDKDFNNEADTPDNFQSRRPNTSFCFLDIRSPGLGDTAMYLCATSSFSGLASVSTQYFGPGTRLTVL.